The 32 T cell receptor beta chains given below trace back to one sample, sequenced in a study of identical twins. TCRdb reanalysed the 5' RACE reads using MiXCR and keeps one entry per CDR3 protein. The table includes roughly 1.6 million distinct CDR3 sequences, roughly 35% detected once. Sequencing was done on a sample of cord blood. The receptor set was obtained from a newborn girl in good health.

The chain uses TRBV11-2 and TRBJ2-5; D ambiguous. Deletions cut 4 bases from V and 11 bases from J, with 23 bases between. The CDR3 extends over 15 amino acids. CDR1 is SGHAT, CDR2 FQNNGV, per germline. CDR3 region: CASSSIGLGHNEQYF. The CDR3 DNA reads as TGTGCCAGCAGCTCTATCGGGCTTGGCCACAATGAGCAGTACTTC.

V gene TRBV2 combines with J gene TRBJ2-3; possibly TRBD1 for D (5 bases). Trimming took 0 bases from V and 10 from J, leaving 11 bases between them. The CDR3 covers 13 residues. Germline CDR1 is SNHLY and CDR2 is FYNNEI. DNA of the CDR3: TGTGCCAGCAGTGAAGCGCCGACAGTTGCGCAGTATTTT. Amino acids: CASSEAPTVAQYF.

This clonotype has more than one count but fewer than ten. The rearrangement uses TRBV2 and TRBJ2-1, with TRBD2 identical over 8 bases. Germline CDR1 SNHLY, CDR2 FYNNEI. The CDR3 spans 14 residues. V was pared by 7 bases and J by 10 bases, with 12 bases of the junction left unmatched. The CDR3 nucleotides are TGTGCCAGCACCGGGACTAGTGGCATGGGAGAGCAGTTCTTC. This encodes CASTGTSGMGEQFF.

CDR3 nucleotides: TGTGCCACCAGTGATTTATGGGGAACCGGGGAGCTGTTTTTT. It encodes CATSDLWGTGELFF. This sequence joins TRBV24-1 and TRBJ2-2, with D unclear. Germline CDR1 KGHDR, CDR2 SFDVKD. The CDR3 is 14 amino acids. Deletions cut 1 base from V and 5 bases from J, with 7 bases between.

In its sample, this clonotype was seen a few times. The chain couples TRBV25-1 to TRBJ2-1, with 9 nucleotides matching TRBD2. This CDR3 is 16 amino acids long. Germline CDR1 and CDR2: MGHDK and SYGVNS. The junction had 8 bases not matched to a gene; V was cut back by 4 bases and J by 4 bases. CDR3 region: CASSGGGASGYNEQFF. The CDR3 nucleotides read TGTGCCAGCAGTGGCGGGGGGGCTAGCGGTTACAATGAGCAGTTCTTC.

This sequence joins TRBV5-1 and TRBJ1-1, with 7 bases matching TRBD1. Germline V gives CDR1 SGHRS, CDR2 YFSETQ. The V segment lost 3 bases and the J segment 2 bases; nucleotides outside the gene matches: 7. The CDR3 is made up of 15 amino acids. CDR3 sequence (DNA): TGCGCCAGCAGCTACAAAGGGGGCTTTAACACTGAAGCTTTCTTT. Translating it yields CASSYKGGFNTEAFF. The whole variable domain, filled in from reference TRBV5-1 and TRBJ1-1, reads KAGVTQTPRYLIKTRGQQVTLSCSPISGHRSVSWYQQTPGQGLQFLFEYFSETQRNKGNFPGRFSGRQFSNSRSEMNVSTLELGDSALYLCASSYKGGFNTEAFFGQGTRLTVV.

The rearrangement uses TRBV20-1 and TRBJ2-5; 14 positions match TRBD2. This CDR3 spans 15 amino acids. Trimming at V came to 6 bases and at J to 5 bases, leaving 8 bases not matched to a gene. Germline loops: CDR1 DFQATT, CDR2 SNEGSKA (reference sequence). The CDR3 DNA follows: TGCAGTGCGTACGCGACTAGCGGGGGGGTGGAGACCCAGTACTTC. It translates to CSAYATSGGVETQYF.

The rearrangement links TRBV4-2 to TRBJ2-7; 8 positions agree with TRBD2. The CDR3 is made up of 16 amino acids. The germline CDR1 and CDR2 sequences are LGHNA and YNFKEQ. Trimming cost V 1 base and J 2 bases; bases outside gene matches: 7. The chain's CDR3 is CASSQVRGRGAYEQYF. DNA for the CDR3: TGTGCCAGCAGCCAAGTGCGGGGGCGGGGGGCCTACGAGCAGTACTTC.

Remarks on this clonotype: Being one base from a much bigger clone, this may be a read error. The chain combines TRBV2 with TRBJ2-5, with D unresolved. The CDR3 sequence is 12 residues long. The V and J ends lost 4 bases and 11 bases respectively, with 14 bases between them. CDR1 SNHLY and CDR2 FYNNEI come from the germline V gene. The CDR3 loop reads CASSVGFVEQYF. In DNA, the CDR3 is TGTGCCAGCAGTGTAGGGTTTGTGGAGCAGTACTTC.

This clonotype has at least ten counts. This rearrangement joins TRBV12-3 or TRBV12-4 to TRBJ2-7; D may be TRBD2 (6 bases). Deletions cut 3 bases from V and 3 bases from J, with 12 bases between. The CDR3 is 14 residues long. This CDR3 is CASSFGDSLYEQYF. In nucleotides, the CDR3 is TGTGCCAGCAGTTTTGGGGACTCCCTCTACGAGCAGTACTTC.

In its sample, this clonotype was seen a few times. V and J are TRBV24-1 and TRBJ2-6; 13 bases are shared with TRBD2. CDR3 length: 19 residues. Germline loops: CDR1 KGHDR, CDR2 SFDVKD. V was pared by 4 bases and J by 2 bases, with 7 bases of the junction left unmatched. The CDR3 loop reads CATSDSGLAGVTGANVLTF. The CDR3 DNA reads TGTGCCACCAGTGACTCTGGACTAGCGGGAGTCACTGGGGCCAACGTCCTGACTTTC.

This clonotype occurred a few times. V is TRBV21-1 and J is TRBJ2-1; no DNA check was done on the table's D call, TRBD1. TRBV21-1 is noted as a pseudogene. This CDR3 is 17 amino acids long. The CDR3, as DNA: TGTGCCAGCAGCAAAGAGGTCAGGGGTCCCCCCCGGAATGAGCAGTTCTTC. Protein: CASSKEVRGPPRNEQFF.

This chain links TRBV15 with TRBJ2-1, with 8 bases fitting TRBD2. Germline V gene lookup returns CDR1 LNHNV and CDR2 YYDKDF (reference sequence). This CDR3 is built from 15 residues. Trimming cost V 1 base and J 7 bases; bases outside gene matches: 6. CDR3 amino acids: CATSRGLAGRNEQFF. CDR3 DNA sequence: TGTGCCACCAGCAGAGGTCTAGCGGGCCGTAATGAGCAGTTCTTC. The full variable domain, its missing parts supplied by reference TRBV15 and TRBJ2-1, is DAMVIQNPRYQVTQFGKPVTLSCSQTLNHNVMYWYQQKSSQAPKLLFHYYDKDFNNEADTPDNFQSRRPNTSFCFLDIRSPGLGDTAMYLCATSRGLAGRNEQFFGPGTRLTVL.

The chain employs TRBV15 and TRBJ2-5; tentative D call: TRBD2 (6 bases). The CDR3 has 14 residues. Germline V CDR1 and CDR2: LNHNV, YYDKDF (reference sequence). Trimming cost V 5 bases and J 1 base, with 11 bases left between them. This chain's CDR3 is CATSGLSGQETQYF. Written as DNA, the CDR3 is TGTGCCACCAGCGGGCTTAGCGGCCAAGAGACCCAGTACTTC.

This chain links TRBV5-1 with TRBJ1-1; 7 bases match TRBD1. V trimming: 3 bases; J trimming: 1 base; junction bases outside the gene matches: 9. Germline loops: CDR1 SGHRS, CDR2 YFSETQ. The CDR3 runs to 16 residues. CDR3 DNA: TGCGCCAGCAGCTCGGACAGGAAGGGTAGGAACACTGAAGCTTTCTTT. Translation gives CASSSDRKGRNTEAFF.

The V and J genes are TRBV7-8 and TRBJ2-1, with 7 bases matching TRBD2. The J call may be wrong; the DNA end is better matched by TRBJ2-7. The V gene's germline CDR1 is SGHVS and CDR2 FQNEAQ. The CDR3 totals 16 residues. Here the CDR3 DNA reads TGTGCCAGCAGCCGTTCTAGCGGCCGCTCCTACAATGAGCAGTACTTC. This codes for CASSRSSGRSYNEQYF.

V gene TRBV27 combines with J gene TRBJ2-7; 7 positions match TRBD1. The germline V gene has CDR1 MNHEY and CDR2 SMNVEV (reference sequence). This CDR3 has 16 residues. The trim removed 1 base at V and 3 bases at J, leaving 9 bases unmatched. The CDR3 DNA reads TGTGCCAGCAGTTTATGGGCAGGGGGTTTCAGCTACGAGCAGTACTTC. Translated, it gives CASSLWAGGFSYEQYF.

A word on this clonotype: A junction boundary mismatches the germline segment, possibly from a read error. The rearrangement joins TRBV2 to TRBJ2-5; D is uncertain. The CDR3 loop spans 11 amino acids. In germline, CDR1 is SNHLY, CDR2 FYNNEI. For the CDR3, the DNA is TGTGCCAGCAGTGTGCAAGGTACCCGGTACTTC. It encodes CASSVQGTRYF.

This chain links TRBV10-3 with TRBJ2-3; no reliable D call. Germline assignment: CDR1 ENHRY and CDR2 SYGVKD. Trimming pared 6 bases from V and 0 bases from J, leaving 16 bases between. This CDR3 has 16 amino acids. This CDR3 reads CAIRPFGQASTDTQYF. The CDR3 region has the DNA TGTGCCATCAGGCCTTTCGGGCAGGCTAGCACAGATACGCAGTATTTT.

In regard to this clonotype: One end of the junction does not line up with germline, which may come from a read error. The genes are TRBV20-1 and TRBJ2-3; the D is unclear. The length of the CDR3 is 12 residues. CDR1 is DFQATT, CDR2 SNEGSKA, per germline (reference sequence). The CDR3 DNA reads as TGCGGTGCTAGACCAGACCCAGATACGCAGTATTTT. Translating it yields CGARPDPDTQYF.

The genes are TRBV4-1 and TRBJ2-1; D might be TRBD2 (6 bases). V shed 2 bases and J shed 4 bases, with 24 bases lying between them. This CDR3 has 19 residues. Germline V gene lookup returns CDR1 MGHRA and CDR2 YSYEKL. The CDR3 region has the DNA TGCGCCAGCAGCCAAATTCCGGCCTTTGCGGGGAGTAGATACAATGAGCAGTTCTTC. Protein product: CASSQIPAFAGSRYNEQFF.

The rearrangement uses TRBV6-1 and TRBJ1-6; D possibly corresponds to TRBD1 (6 bases). Trimming took off 6 bases at V and 8 bases at J, with 14 bases between the two ends. Germline CDR1 reads MNHNS; CDR2 reads SASEGT. This CDR3 has 14 amino acids. CDR3 region: CASSKQGTDSPLHF. In DNA form, the CDR3 reads TGTGCCAGCAGCAAACAGGGAACGGATTCACCCCTCCACTTT.

This chain joins TRBV3-1 and TRBJ2-1; a weak D match, TRBD1 (5 bases). V lost 5 bases, J lost 3 bases, and 8 bases lay in between. Germline V gene sequence: CDR1 LGHDT, CDR2 YNNKEL (reference sequence). This CDR3 has 13 amino acids. CDR3 sequence reads: CASSGARYNEQFF. In DNA, the CDR3 is TGTGCCAGCAGCGGGGCCCGCTACAATGAGCAGTTCTTC.

This clonotype showed up many times. The chain uses TRBV2 and TRBJ2-5, with 9 nucleotides matching TRBD1. The CDR3 loop spans 14 amino acids. CDR1 is SNHLY, CDR2 FYNNEI, per germline. Germline trimming cut 5 bases from V and 1 base from J; bases unmatched to any gene: 2. The CDR3 loop reads CASSRDRVQETQYF. The CDR3 DNA reads as TGTGCCAGCAGTCGGGACAGGGTCCAAGAGACCCAGTACTTC.

A few counts support this clonotype. This chain uses TRBV20-1 with TRBJ2-7; a possible D gene is TRBD1 (6 bases). This CDR3 is 13 amino acids long. V lost 1 base and J 4 bases, leaving 11 bases between the germline ends. The germline gives CDR1 DFQATT, CDR2 SNEGSKA (reference sequence). CDR3 sequence reads: CSARVRTGYEQYF. CDR3 in DNA: TGCAGTGCTAGAGTAAGAACAGGGTACGAGCAGTACTTC.

The rearrangement uses TRBV4-2 and TRBJ2-4; D is perhaps TRBD2 (5 bases). Germline CDR1 reads LGHNA; CDR2 reads YNFKEQ. This CDR3 is 19 amino acids long. V was pared by 10 bases and J by 1 base, with 29 bases between. This chain's CDR3 is CATPYPSRPPTGAKNIQYF. In DNA, the CDR3 is TGTGCCACCCCGTACCCCTCTCGACCGCCTACGGGGGCCAAAAACATTCAGTACTTC.

This clonotype was seen a few times. The gene calls are TRBV2 and TRBJ1-5; 8 bases align to TRBD1. V was pared by 5 bases and J by 5 bases, with 5 bases of the junction left unmatched. The CDR3 totals 14 residues. CDR1 and CDR2 (germline): SNHLY, FYNNEI. CDR3 sequence (DNA): TGTGCCAGCAGTCGGACAGGGACTGATCAGCCCCAGCATTTT. Translation: CASSRTGTDQPQHF.

The chain employs TRBV6-5 and TRBJ1-6, with D maybe TRBD1 (5 bases). Germline V lookup: CDR1 MNHEY, CDR2 SVGAGI. Trimming removed 6 bases at V and 7 bases at J, with 19 bases between. This CDR3 is 16 amino acids long. CDR3 protein: CASSRRHGAENSPLHF. In DNA form, the CDR3 reads TGTGCCAGCAGCAGAAGACATGGGGCGGAGAATTCACCCCTCCACTTT.

The gene calls are TRBV29-1 and TRBJ1-2, with 8 bases matching TRBD1. V was pared by 0 bases and J by 4 bases, with 4 bases of the junction left unmatched. CDR1 is SQVTM, CDR2 ANQGSEA, per germline. This CDR3 spans 14 amino acids. CDR3 bases: TGCAGCGTTGAAGATAGAGGACAGGGCTATGGCTACACCTTC. This codes for CSVEDRGQGYGYTF.

This clonotype was seen a few times. The chain combines TRBV10-3 with TRBJ2-5; a weak D match, TRBD2 (6 bases). The CDR3 totals 14 residues. Trimming took off 8 bases at V and 2 bases at J, with 15 bases between the two ends. Germline CDR1 ENHRY, CDR2 SYGVKD. The CDR3 DNA reads as TGTGCCATCGGTCCGGGACTCCTTCAAGAGACCCAGTACTTC. It specifies CAIGPGLLQETQYF.

This chain joins TRBV20-1 and TRBJ2-2; D not certain. The germline V gene has CDR1 DFQATT and CDR2 SNEGSKA (reference sequence). The CDR3 is 11 residues long. V lost 3 bases and J 9 bases, leaving 8 bases between the germline ends. The CDR3 DNA reads as TGCAGTGCTAGGGGGATTAGGGAGCTGTTTTTT. Protein: CSARGIRELFF.

This chain links TRBV10-3 with TRBJ1-5; 7 bases are a match to TRBD1. V was pared by 0 bases and J by 8 bases, with 7 bases of the junction left unmatched. Germline CDR1 reads ENHRY; CDR2 reads SYGVKD. The CDR3 totals 15 residues. The CDR3 is CAISESGQPGKPQHF. The CDR3 region has the DNA TGTGCCATCAGTGAGTCGGGACAGCCGGGGAAGCCCCAGCATTTT.